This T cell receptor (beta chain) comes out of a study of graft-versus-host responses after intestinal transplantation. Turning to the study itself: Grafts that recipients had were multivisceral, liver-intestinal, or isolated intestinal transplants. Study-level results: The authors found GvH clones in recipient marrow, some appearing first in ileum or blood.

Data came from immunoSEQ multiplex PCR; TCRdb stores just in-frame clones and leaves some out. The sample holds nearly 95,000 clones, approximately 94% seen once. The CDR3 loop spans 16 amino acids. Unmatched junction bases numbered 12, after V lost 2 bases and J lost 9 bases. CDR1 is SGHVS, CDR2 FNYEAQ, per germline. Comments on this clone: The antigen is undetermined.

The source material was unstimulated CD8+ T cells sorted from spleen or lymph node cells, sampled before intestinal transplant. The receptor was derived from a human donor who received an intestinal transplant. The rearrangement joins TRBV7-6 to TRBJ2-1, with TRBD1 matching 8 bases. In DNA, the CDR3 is TGTGCCAGCAGCTTACTATCCGGACAGGGTATTGTTGAGCAGTTCTTC. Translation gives CASSLLSGQGIVEQFF.